The rows below give T cell receptor beta chains drawn from one sample of a study of preoperative IRX-2 immunotherapy in early breast cancer. TCRdb's table, derived via immunoSEQ multiplex PCR, lists solely in-frame clones and lacks some. The repertoire has approximately 3,100 clones, roughly 80% of them found once; the top ten carry approximately 6.8%. The material sequenced was tumor tissue, taken after IRX-2 immunotherapy. These receptors were taken from a human donor with breast cancer. CDR3s include the opening cysteine and the closing phenylalanine or tryptophan. Each record gives: clone size, D gene, V gene, J gene, CDR3 DNA, CDR3 protein. A D gene is named only where the DNA matches it firmly. Only part of the rows carry a size: once, few, many, or a class if the clone is expanded.

abundance: few
d_gene: TRBD2
v_gene: TRBV6-8
j_gene: TRBJ2-1
CDR3nt: TGTGCCAGCAGTTACTCCCCGACTAGCGGGACGAGGAGTGAGCAGTTCTTC
CDR3aa: CASSYSPTSGTRSEQFF

abundance: -
d_gene: -
v_gene: TRBV10-2
j_gene: TRBJ1-3
CDR3nt: TGCGCCAGCAGGGGGCTTAGCTCTGGAAACACCATATATTTT
CDR3aa: CASRGLSSGNTIYF

abundance: -
d_gene: -
v_gene: TRBV19
j_gene: TRBJ2-7
CDR3nt: TGTGCCAGTAGTCCCAGTCGGGGGGCTCGGTACGAGCAGTACTTC
CDR3aa: CASSPSRGARYEQYF

abundance: -
d_gene: -
v_gene: TRBV23-1
j_gene: TRBJ2-2
CDR3nt: TGCGCCAGCAGCTTTAACTTGGGCGGGGAGCTGTTTTTT
CDR3aa: CASSFNLGGELFF

abundance: -
d_gene: TRBD2
v_gene: TRBV5-1
j_gene: TRBJ2-1
CDR3nt: TGCGCCAGCAGCTTGGGGACTAGCGTAAATGAGCAGTTCTTC
CDR3aa: CASSLGTSVNEQFF

abundance: -
d_gene: -
v_gene: TRBV30
j_gene: TRBJ2-7
CDR3nt: TGTGCCTGGAGTGTAAAGGGGCAGGGGATTTACGAGCAGTACTTC
CDR3aa: CAWSVKGQGIYEQYF

abundance: -
d_gene: -
v_gene: TRBV6-8
j_gene: TRBJ2-7
CDR3nt: TGTGCCAGCAGGGATCGAAACTACGAGCAGTACTTC
CDR3aa: CASRDRNYEQYF

abundance: -
d_gene: -
v_gene: TRBV15
j_gene: TRBJ2-7
CDR3nt: TGTGCCAGCAGCCCCGTAGCGGCACTTGGGGACGAGCAGTACTTC
CDR3aa: CASSPVAALGDEQYF

abundance: -
d_gene: TRBD2
v_gene: TRBV7-1
j_gene: TRBJ2-1
CDR3nt: TGTGCCAGCAGCGCCGGGACTAGCGGGTTAGAGGAGCAGTTCTTC
CDR3aa: CASSAGTSGLEEQFF

abundance: few
d_gene: TRBD2
v_gene: TRBV6-8
j_gene: TRBJ2-5
CDR3nt: TGTGCCAGCAGTGGGGGACTAGCGGGCATGGTCCAAGAGACCCAGTACTTC
CDR3aa: CASSGGLAGMVQETQYF

abundance: -
d_gene: TRBD2
v_gene: TRBV10-2
j_gene: TRBJ2-2
CDR3nt: TGCGCCAGCAGTGTTCTAGCGGTAAACACCGGGGAGCTGTTTTTT
CDR3aa: CASSVLAVNTGELFF

abundance: -
d_gene: -
v_gene: TRBV19
j_gene: TRBJ1-5
CDR3nt: TGTGCCAGTAGTAGGGGGACGGATAATAGCAATCAGCCCCAGCATTTT
CDR3aa: CASSRGTDNSNQPQHF

abundance: -
d_gene: -
v_gene: TRBV28
j_gene: TRBJ1-1
CDR3nt: TGTGCCAGCAGTAAAACCGGACACCTCACTGAAGCTTTCTTT
CDR3aa: CASSKTGHLTEAFF

abundance: -
d_gene: -
v_gene: TRBV15
j_gene: TRBJ2-5
CDR3nt: TGTGCCACCAGCAGAGTAGGGCGGCCCGAAGAGACCCAGTACTTC
CDR3aa: CATSRVGRPEETQYF

abundance: -
d_gene: -
v_gene: TRBV6-8
j_gene: TRBJ1-1
CDR3nt: TGTGCCAGCAGTTACCTACCTACAACTGAAGCTTTCTTT
CDR3aa: CASSYLPTTEAFF

abundance: -
d_gene: TRBD1
v_gene: TRBV19
j_gene: TRBJ2-5
CDR3nt: TGTGCCAGTAGAGGACAGGGGGTGGAGACCCAGTACTTC
CDR3aa: CASRGQGVETQYF

abundance: once
d_gene: TRBD2
v_gene: TRBV6-8
j_gene: TRBJ2-1
CDR3nt: TGTGCCAGCAGTAAGGGACTAGATGAGCAGTTCTTC
CDR3aa: CASSKGLDEQFF

abundance: -
d_gene: -
v_gene: TRBV11-3
j_gene: TRBJ2-2
CDR3nt: TGTGCCAGCAGCTCGGGGTGGGGCTACACCGGGGAGCTGTTTTTT
CDR3aa: CASSSGWGYTGELFF

abundance: -
d_gene: -
v_gene: TRBV11-3
j_gene: TRBJ2-6
CDR3nt: TGTGCCAGCAGCCCCCCTACCACTGGGGCCAACGTCCTGACTTTC
CDR3aa: CASSPPTTGANVLTF

abundance: -
d_gene: TRBD2
v_gene: TRBV5-1
j_gene: TRBJ2-5
CDR3nt: TGCGCCAGCAACCCCGGGGGGTTCCGAGAGACCCAGTACTTC
CDR3aa: CASNPGGFRETQYF

abundance: -
d_gene: -
v_gene: TRBV19
j_gene: TRBJ1-4
CDR3nt: TGTGCCAGTAGTGCCGGGGTTGCAACTAATGAAAAACTGTTTTTT
CDR3aa: CASSAGVATNEKLFF

abundance: -
d_gene: TRBD1
v_gene: TRBV6-8
j_gene: TRBJ2-7
CDR3nt: TGTGCCAGCACCCCTCGCCGGACAGGGCGCGCCGAGCAGTACTTC
CDR3aa: CASTPRRTGRAEQYF

abundance: -
d_gene: -
v_gene: TRBV11-3
j_gene: TRBJ1-1
CDR3nt: TGTGCCAGCAGCATGGGCCTACGGGGCACTGAAGCTTTCTTT
CDR3aa: CASSMGLRGTEAFF

abundance: -
d_gene: -
v_gene: TRBV15
j_gene: TRBJ1-4
CDR3nt: TGTGCCACATTACAGGGACGGCGAAGGGAAAAACTGTTTTTT
CDR3aa: CATLQGRRREKLFF

abundance: large
d_gene: -
v_gene: TRBV6-8
j_gene: TRBJ2-3
CDR3nt: TGTGCCAGCGGACCTTTCACAGATACGCAGTATTTT
CDR3aa: CASGPFTDTQYF